These 5 T cell receptor beta chains were all obtained from the same sample, sequenced in a study of blood T cell repertoires in COVID-19 (TCRdb year 2020). Libraries were made using the immunoSEQ multiplex PCR assay. TCRdb took this table from immuneACCESS and kept in-frame rearrangements with V and J called. Such tables lack part of the clones; where checked against another copy, unresolved V genes explain under half of the gap, and the rest is unexplained. The table for this sample lists 100,000 to 130,000 clones; about 91% of them were counted only once. The ten largest clones capture 6.8% of the sample. Sequencing input: peripheral blood. The receptors were sampled from a man aged 50 or older with active or convalescent COVID-19.

V gene TRBV11-2 combines with J gene TRBJ2-5; the D is unclear. The CDR3 extends over 13 amino acids. Germline-derived CDR1 and CDR2 are SGHAT and FQNNGV. Trimming removed 5 bases from V and 2 bases from J, with 9 bases in between. For the CDR3, the DNA is TGTGCCAGCAGCCAAGGAGCGCAAGAGACCCAGTACTTC. Its protein product is CASSQGAQETQYF.

The chain is built from TRBV5-1 and TRBJ2-5; the match to TRBD1 covers 9 bases. The junction had 2 bases not matched to a gene; V was cut back by 2 bases and J by 3 bases. CDR3 size: 14 residues. The germline gives CDR1 SGHRS, CDR2 YFSETQ. CDR3 sequence: CASSFGTGKETQYF. CDR3 DNA sequence: TGCGCCAGCAGCTTCGGGACAGGGAAAGAGACCCAGTACTTC.

The V and J genes are TRBV20-1 and TRBJ2-7; no clear D. Germline assignment: CDR1 DFQATT and CDR2 SNEGSKA (reference sequence). V lost 4 bases to trimming and J lost 3 bases, with 7 bases between them. This CDR3 is built from 11 residues. CDR3 region: CSANPHYEQYF. CDR3 nucleotide sequence: TGCAGTGCTAACCCACACTACGAGCAGTACTTC.

This chain connects TRBV4-3 to TRBJ2-3; 12 bases map to TRBD2. CDR1 is LGHNA and CDR2 is YSLEER in the germline V gene. This CDR3 has 15 residues. Trimming cost V 1 base and J 5 bases; bases outside gene matches: 1. The CDR3 coding sequence is TGCGCCAGCAGCCAAGGGACTAGCGGGAAAGATACGCAGTATTTT. It specifies CASSQGTSGKDTQYF.

This chain links TRBV3-1 (or the pseudogene TRBV3-2) with TRBJ2-5; 15 bases are a match to TRBD2. Germline lookup yields CDR1 LGHDT and CDR2 YNNKEL (reference sequence). This CDR3 comprises 16 residues. The junction had 10 bases not matched to a gene; V was cut back by 5 bases and J by 9 bases. CDR3: CASSSGLAGGSGSQYF. DNA of the CDR3: TGTGCCAGCAGCTCCGGACTAGCGGGAGGGTCCGGGTCCCAGTACTTC.